What follows is one TCR beta chain and its context. Its antigen is not identified. The data were taken from a study of T-cell reconstitution after alpha-beta-depleted transplantation in children. Study conclusions and caveats: One year after transplant, T-cell counts and diversity came mostly from newly produced T cells.

Unique molecular identifiers featured in how the TCRbeta library was prepared. TCRdb redid the calling of the PCR reads with MiXCR, one entry per CDR3 protein. Of 25,000 to 30,000 distinct CDR3 sequences listed, 15% to 20% were seen once; the top ten hold less than 45%. This CDR3 comprises 15 residues. Germline values: CDR1 WSHSY, CDR2 SAAADI. J was trimmed by 0 bases and V by 4 bases; bases with no gene match: 3. The source is a male patient aged 2 to 10 who had a stem cell transplant for acute lymphoblastic leukemia, so the T cells may come from the graft donor. This chain joins TRBV10-2 and TRBJ2-1; 7 nucleotides match TRBD2. The sample was PBMCs, mostly from graft donor cells, taken 60 days after TCRalphabeta/CD19-depleted stem cell transplant. CDR3 sequence reads: CASSVRGISYNEQFF. For the CDR3, the DNA is TGCGCCAGCAGTGTGCGGGGGATCTCCTACAATGAGCAGTTCTTC.